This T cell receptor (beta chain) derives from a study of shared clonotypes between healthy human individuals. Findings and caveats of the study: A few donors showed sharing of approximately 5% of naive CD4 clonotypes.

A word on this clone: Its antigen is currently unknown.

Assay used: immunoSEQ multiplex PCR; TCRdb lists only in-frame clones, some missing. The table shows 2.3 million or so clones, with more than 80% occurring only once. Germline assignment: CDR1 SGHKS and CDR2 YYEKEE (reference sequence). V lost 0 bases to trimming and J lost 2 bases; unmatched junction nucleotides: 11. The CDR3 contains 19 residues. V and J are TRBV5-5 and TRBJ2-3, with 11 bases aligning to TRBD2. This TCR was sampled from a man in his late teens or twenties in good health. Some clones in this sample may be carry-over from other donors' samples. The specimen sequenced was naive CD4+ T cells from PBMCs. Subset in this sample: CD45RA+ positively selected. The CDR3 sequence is CASSLAVLAGGQTTDTQYF. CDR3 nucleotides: TGTGCCAGCAGCTTGGCTGTTCTAGCGGGAGGACAAACCACAGATACGCAGTATTTT.